This T cell receptor (beta chain) derives from a study of CD8 T cells in Susac syndrome. Study details: Among sequenced Susac syndrome patients, over 5 had active disease and about eight were in remission.

This CDR3 has 14 residues. The V and J ends lost 3 bases and 4 bases, in that order; junction bases with no gene match: 6. Germline assignment: CDR1 KGHSH and CDR2 LQKENI. In blood CD8+ and CD4+ T cells, TCR beta underwent sequencing. Bulk CD8+ and CD4+ cells came from magnetic negative isolation; CD8+ TEMRA by FACS. Reverse transcription of roughly 0.45 to 1 ug RNA used random hexamers. Amplification of TCR beta CDR3 by immunoSEQ multiplex PCR spanned 54 Vbeta and 13 Jbeta. In TCRdb, the immunoSEQ multiplex PCR reads were re-called with MiXCR into one record per CDR3 protein. The sample has about 190,000 distinct CDR3 sequences, approximately 95% seen once.

The clonotype comes from a human donor with Susac syndrome. The chain joins TRBV18 to TRBJ2-7, with TRBD1 identical over 7 bases. The material sequenced was CD8+ T cells from PBMCs. The CDR3 sequence: CASSPDRSWYEQYF. The CDR3 bases are TGTGCCAGCTCACCGGACAGGTCCTGGTACGAGCAGTACTTC.